The 20 T cell receptor beta chains below were found in one sample sequenced in a study of T cells expressing NK-cell markers. TCRdb reanalyzed the 5' RACE reads and collapses them to one entry per CDR3 protein, without DNA. The sample shows some 150,000 distinct CDR3 sequences, and roughly a third sits with its ten largest clones. The specimen was blood T cells: a sorted CD56 or NKG2C T cell subset, CD4+ or CD8+ T cells, or bulk PBMC T cells (not recorded which). These receptor sequences come from a woman aged 45-60 years in good health.

V and J are TRBV21-1 and TRBJ1-2. TRBV21-1 is annotated as a pseudogene. The length of the CDR3 is 16 residues. CDR3 amino acids: CASSPRSCEGGYGYTF.

The V gene is TRBV7-8, the J gene TRBJ1-5; the D gene TCRdb calls, TRBD1, cannot be checked with no DNA. The CDR3 sequence is 15 residues long. The germline CDR1 and CDR2 sequences are SGHVS and FQNEAQ. The CDR3 here is CASSLAGGTGRPQHF.

The rearrangement links TRBV6-1 to TRBJ1-2; as DNA is missing, the TRBD1 call by TCRdb cannot be tested. The CDR3 has 15 residues. The germline gives CDR1 MNHNS, CDR2 SASEGT. CDR3 residues: CASSGRQGDDYGYTF.

The rearrangement joins TRBV4-1 to TRBJ1-5; TCRdb designates TRBD1, a call that cannot be tested without DNA. CDR3 length: 15 amino acids. Germline assignment: CDR1 MGHRA and CDR2 YSYEKL. CDR3 amino acids: CASSQDPKGVQPQHF.

The chain employs TRBV19 and TRBJ1-1. The germline gives CDR1 LNHDA, CDR2 SQIVND (reference sequence). The CDR3 has 14 residues. This CDR3 reads CASSIGRTNTEAFF.

The chain has TRBV10-3 and TRBJ2-7; TCRdb names TRBD2, which stays unverified in the absence of DNA. There are 13 residues in the CDR3. Germline V gene sequence: CDR1 ENHRY, CDR2 SYGVKD. Here the CDR3 reads CAITEGYEYEQYF.

This chain uses TRBV29-1 with TRBJ2-1; TCRdb gives TRBD2 as the D gene, but with no DNA this cannot be confirmed. The CDR3 totals 12 residues. Germline V gene lookup returns CDR1 SQVTM and CDR2 ANQGSEA. The CDR3 here is CSIRTSFNEQFF.

The J gene is TRBJ2-1, the V gene TRBV5-1; TCRdb gives TRBD2 as the D gene, but with no DNA this cannot be confirmed. The CDR3 loop spans 14 amino acids. Germline V lookup: CDR1 SGHRS, CDR2 YFSETQ. The CDR3 is CASSLGLATPEQFF.

This chain links TRBV11-3 with TRBJ2-1; TCRdb selects TRBD1, and the lack of DNA leaves this call unchecked. This CDR3 spans 16 amino acids. The germline V gene encodes CDR1 SGHNT and CDR2 YENEEA. CDR3 amino acids: CASTKSYGRGDNEQFF. Full variable domain (remainder filled in from reference TRBV11-3 and TRBJ2-1): EAGVVQSPRYKIIEKKQPVAFWCNPISGHNTLYWYLQNLGQGPELLIRYENEEAVDDSQLPKDRFSAERLKGVDSTLKIQPAELGDSAVYLCASTKSYGRGDNEQFFGPGTRLTVL.

The chain is built from TRBV12-5 and TRBJ1-2. The CDR3 loop spans 13 amino acids. Germline CDR1 is LGHNT and CDR2 is FRNRAP. Here the CDR3 reads CASGSGRIYGYTF.

The rearrangement links TRBV7-2 to TRBJ2-5; TCRdb calls TRBD1, which cannot be checked without DNA. The CDR3 covers 14 residues. Germline V gene sequence: CDR1 SGHTA, CDR2 FQGNSA. The CDR3 reads CASSTGETQETQYF.

V usage is TRBV5-1 and J usage is TRBJ1-1. This CDR3 is 12 amino acids long. CDR1 is SGHRS, CDR2 YFSETQ, per germline. The CDR3 here is CASQDVNTEAFF.

The gene calls are TRBV27 and TRBJ1-1; TCRdb gives TRBD1 as the D gene, but with no DNA this cannot be confirmed. CDR1 and CDR2 from the germline V gene are MNHEY and SMNVEV (reference sequence). The length of the CDR3 is 14 residues. CDR3 amino acids: CASSSGDRNTEAFF.

The chain employs TRBV14 and TRBJ2-7; without DNA, the TCRdb call of TRBD2 cannot be checked. The CDR3 contains 14 residues. CDR1 SGHDN and CDR2 FVKESK come from the germline V gene. The CDR3 reads CASSQPGGYYEQYF.

V usage is TRBV6-5 and J usage is TRBJ2-1; the TCRdb call, TRBD1, lacks DNA for checking. Germline CDR1 reads MNHEY; CDR2 reads SVGAGI. The CDR3 length is 15 residues. The CDR3 sequence is CASSPRPGANNEQFF.

The chain recombines TRBV27 with TRBJ1-1. The CDR3 loop spans 13 amino acids. Germline V gene lookup returns CDR1 MNHEY and CDR2 SMNVEV (reference sequence). The CDR3 loop is CASSLWARQEAFF.

The rearrangement links TRBV7-9 to TRBJ2-1; the D gene TCRdb calls, TRBD2, cannot be checked with no DNA. Per the germline V gene, CDR1 is SEHNR and CDR2 is FQNEAQ (reference sequence). The CDR3 has 15 residues. This chain's CDR3 is CASSLTSSGLDEQFF.

V is TRBV27 and J is TRBJ2-1; TCRdb's D call, TRBD2, is unchecked because there is no DNA. The CDR3 contains 15 residues. Per the germline V gene, CDR1 is MNHEY and CDR2 is SMNVEV (reference sequence). This chain's CDR3 is CASSLVRALDHEQFF.

This sequence joins TRBV4-1 and TRBJ2-7; TCRdb names TRBD2, which stays unverified in the absence of DNA. Per germline, CDR1 MGHRA and CDR2 YSYEKL. The CDR3 is made up of 15 amino acids. The CDR3 sequence is CASSRTSGREGEQYF.

V and J are TRBV28 and TRBJ2-7; TCRdb names TRBD1, which stays unverified in the absence of DNA. The germline gives CDR1 MDHEN, CDR2 SYDVKM. This CDR3 contains 15 residues. CDR3: CASSPREVVSYEQYF.